What follows are 19 T cell receptor beta chains derived from one specimen sequenced in a study of cytomegalovirus exposure and HLA in healthy donors. The primer mix had 60 Vbeta and 13 Jbeta primers. Clones were read by immunoSEQ multiplex PCR, and TCRdb kept only the in-frame ones, dropping some. This sample yields more than 110,000 clones, of which around 75% are seen a single time; 1.2% belongs to the top ten. The sequenced sample was PBMCs. The source is a female donor in good health and CMV-seronegative.

The J gene is TRBJ2-7, the V gene TRBV5-1; the match to TRBD2 covers 8 bases. Trimming cost V 0 bases and J 6 bases; bases outside gene matches: 5. This CDR3 spans 14 amino acids. Germline CDR1 SGHRS, CDR2 YFSETQ. DNA of the CDR3: TGCGCCAGCAGCTTGGAGGCTAGCGGGCTCGAGCAGTACTTC. It is translated as CASSLEASGLEQYF.

This chain joins TRBV28 and TRBJ2-5; D is unresolved. This CDR3 has 11 amino acids. Germline CDR1 reads MDHEN; CDR2 reads SYDVKM. Trimming shortened V by 11 bases and J by 5 bases, and 12 bases separated the two germline ends. The chain's CDR3 is CAGNYGETQYF. Here the CDR3 DNA reads TGTGCCGGTAACTATGGGGAGACCCAGTACTTC.

This clone was seen once. The gene calls are TRBV9 and TRBJ1-2; 9 bases map to TRBD1. The CDR3 sequence is 13 residues long. The germline V gene has CDR1 SGDLS and CDR2 YYNGEE. Trimming removed 8 bases from V and 2 bases from J; junction bases left unmatched: 4. CDR3 in amino acids: CASTGGANYGYTF. The CDR3 DNA sequence: TGTGCCAGTACAGGGGGCGCGAACTATGGCTACACCTTC.

J is TRBJ2-1 and V is TRBV19; a possible D gene is TRBD2 (6 bases). Germline CDR1 and CDR2: LNHDA and SQIVND (reference sequence). The CDR3 runs to 16 residues. V was shortened by 0 bases and J by 7 bases, with 16 bases between the two germline ends. For the CDR3, the DNA is TGTGCCAGTAGTATAGATCGTGGACTAAACAGGAATGAGCAGTTCTTC. Amino acids: CASSIDRGLNRNEQFF.

CDR3 DNA sequence: TGTGCCAGCAGCCAAAAAGCAGGCCAAGAGACCCAGTACTTC. Its translation: CASSQKAGQETQYF. The gene calls are TRBV4-2 and TRBJ2-5; no clear D. Germline CDR1 and CDR2: LGHNA and YNFKEQ. The CDR3 length is 14 residues. Trimming removed 2 bases from V and 1 base from J, with 8 bases in between.

This clone was observed a single time. The chain recombines TRBV10-3 with TRBJ2-5, with D possibly matching TRBD1 (6 bases). Germline V gene lookup returns CDR1 ENHRY and CDR2 SYGVKD. This CDR3 is 14 amino acids long. The V and J ends lost 5 bases and 5 bases respectively, with 15 bases between them. Written as DNA, the CDR3 is TGTGCCATCAGTACAGGACAGCCCCAGGAGACCCAGTACTTC. The encoded protein is CAISTGQPQETQYF.

The chain couples TRBV5-4 to TRBJ1-2; possibly TRBD1 for D (6 bases). CDR3 length equals 16 residues. V lost 5 bases to trimming and J lost 0 bases, with 17 bases between them. Germline V gene sequence: CDR1 SGHNT, CDR2 YYREEE (reference sequence). CDR3 coding DNA: TGTGCCAGCAGGGGGAACCCAGGGGTCGCTAACTATGGCTACACCTTC. Translating gives CASRGNPGVANYGYTF.

To note about this clone: One end of the junction is discordant with germline, which a read error may explain. The chain recombines TRBV5-1 with TRBJ2-5; a weak D match, TRBD1 (6 bases). The CDR3 totals 14 residues. In germline, CDR1 is SGHRS, CDR2 YFSETQ. The CDR3 region is CASSWGHNQETQYF. As DNA, the CDR3 is TGCGCCAGCAGCTGGGGGCACAACCAGGAGACCCAGTACTTC.

This chain joins TRBV5-1 and TRBJ2-1; 7 nucleotides agree with TRBD1. This CDR3 contains 15 residues. Germline assignment: CDR1 SGHRS and CDR2 YFSETQ. After removal of 3 bases from V and 6 bases from J, the junction contained 9 bases not matched to a gene. Written as DNA, the CDR3 is TGCGCCAGCAGCTCGACAGGGTTCCTAGGCAATGAGCAGTTCTTC. It encodes CASSSTGFLGNEQFF.

This clone was detected a few times. The rearrangement joins TRBV19 to TRBJ1-4; 7 bases align to TRBD1. Germline V CDR1 and CDR2: LNHDA, SQIVND (reference sequence). V shed 7 bases and J 7 bases; nucleotides not matched to a gene: 6. The length of the CDR3 is 13 residues. The CDR3 protein is CASTETGPEKLFF. The DNA for the CDR3 is TGTGCCAGTACGGAGACAGGGCCTGAAAAACTGTTTTTT. The full variable domain, in which reference TRBV19 and TRBJ1-4 provide the parts outside the CDR3, is DGGITQSPKYLFRKEGQNVTLSCEQNLNHDAMYWYRQDPGQGLRLIYYSQIVNDFQKGDIAEGYSVSREKKESFPLTVTSAQKNPTAFYLCASTETGPEKLFFGSGTQLSVL.

The gene calls are TRBV19 and TRBJ1-1, with 8 bases identical to TRBD1. The J segment lost 3 bases and the V segment lost 5 bases, leaving 8 bases of the junction unmatched. Per germline, CDR1 LNHDA and CDR2 SQIVND (reference sequence). This CDR3 is built from 15 residues. CDR3 bases: TGTGCCAGTAGTGGGACAGGAGCTGGCGACACTGAAGCTTTCTTT. It translates to CASSGTGAGDTEAFF.

CDR3: CASSLVGDGNYGYTF. The CDR3 region has the DNA TGTGCCAGCAGTTTGGTCGGAGACGGTAACTATGGCTACACCTTC. The chain carries TRBV27 and TRBJ1-2; unclear D gene. Germline V gives CDR1 MNHEY, CDR2 SMNVEV (reference sequence). The V end lost 3 bases, the J end lost 1 base, and 12 bases lay between the germline ends. The CDR3 consists of 15 residues.

For the CDR3, the DNA is TGTGCCAGCAGCTTAGTAGGGGCCGAAGCTTTCTTT. This translates into CASSLVGAEAFF. The rearrangement links TRBV7-2 to TRBJ1-1, with a possible D match to TRBD1 (5 bases). CDR1 and CDR2 (germline): SGHTA, FQGNSA. The V end was cut by 1 base, the J end by 8 bases, with 8 bases between. The CDR3 extends over 12 amino acids. Combining the CDR3 with reference TRBV7-2 and TRBJ1-1 gives the whole variable domain GAGVSQSPSNKVTEKGKDVELRCDPISGHTALYWYRQSLGQGLEFLIYFQGNSAPDKSGLPSDRFSAERTGGSVSTLTIQRTQQEDSAVYLCASSLVGAEAFFGQGTRLTVV.

The chain couples TRBV6-5 to TRBJ1-4; 9 nucleotides match TRBD1. V dropped 3 bases and J dropped 5; count of bases not matched to a gene: 4. The germline V gene has CDR1 MNHEY and CDR2 SVGAGI. The CDR3 runs 15 residues. The CDR3, as DNA: TGTGCCAGCAGTTATTATGGGACAGGGAATGAAAAACTGTTTTTT. Protein: CASSYYGTGNEKLFF.

The chain combines TRBV11-2 with TRBJ1-1, with a tentative D call TRBD1 (5 bases). V lost 4 bases and J 4 bases, leaving 10 bases between the germline ends. The CDR3 runs to 13 residues. Germline CDR1 reads SGHAT; CDR2 reads FQNNGV. CDR3 in amino acids: CASSWGVGTEAFF. CDR3 nucleotides: TGTGCCAGCAGCTGGGGGGTGGGCACTGAAGCTTTCTTT.

This chain connects TRBV29-1 to TRBJ2-7; D may be TRBD1 (8 bases). The V end lost 7 bases, the J end lost 2 bases, and 15 bases lay between the germline ends. The CDR3 is made up of 13 amino acids. Germline CDR1 and CDR2: SQVTM and ANQGSEA. CDR3 nucleotide sequence: TGCAGCGCCGGACAGGGAGGGGCCTACGAGCAGTACTTC. Its translation is CSAGQGGAYEQYF.

The V and J genes are TRBV5-6 and TRBJ1-1, with 7 bases fitting TRBD1. The CDR3 has 15 residues. Germline V gene lookup returns CDR1 SGHDT and CDR2 YYEEEE. V gave up 4 bases and J gave up 0 bases; unmatched junction bases: 6. The CDR3 nucleotides read TGTGCCAGCAGCCCCTGGGACAGAGTGAACACTGAAGCTTTCTTT. This codes for CASSPWDRVNTEAFF.

The J gene is TRBJ2-1, the V gene TRBV2; D perhaps matches TRBD1 (6 bases). The CDR3 loop spans 12 amino acids. The germline gives CDR1 SNHLY, CDR2 FYNNEI. With 1 base removed from V and 8 bases from J, the gap between germline ends came to 6 bases. The DNA of the CDR3 is TGTGCCAGCAGTGAAGACAGGGATGAGCAGTTCTTC. Amino acid sequence: CASSEDRDEQFF.

The V call is TRBV30, the J call TRBJ1-6; D gene ambiguous. V dropped 1 base and J dropped 9 bases, with 13 bases sitting between them. Germline V lookup: CDR1 GTSNPN, CDR2 SVGIG (reference sequence). The CDR3 extends over 14 amino acids. This CDR3 reads CAWSGTREGSPLHF. The DNA for the CDR3 is TGTGCCTGGAGTGGGACTCGCGAAGGTTCACCCCTCCACTTT.